This T cell receptor beta chain came from a study of blood T cell repertoires in COVID-19. V lost 8 bases, J lost 2 bases, and 13 bases lay in between. The CDR3 has 14 residues. Germline assignment: CDR1 MNHNY and CDR2 SVGAGI (reference sequence). Per the original data handling: From reference gene primer amplification, estimates of nucleated cell counts were derived. Method: immunoSEQ multiplex PCR; TCRdb's copy keeps in-frame clones and lacks some. The V and J calls and clone size were taken over from that table, and D and trimming were inferred from the DNA. This table has about 69,000 clones, about 86% appearing once.

This TCR derives from a man aged 40-49 years with COVID-19, enrolled during active disease. What was sequenced was peripheral blood. The chain combines TRBV6-6 with TRBJ1-5; D gene uncertain. The CDR3 nucleotides are TGTGCCAGCGTAAAGGCCGGGGGCAATCAGCCCCAGCATTTT. Protein product: CASVKAGGNQPQHF.